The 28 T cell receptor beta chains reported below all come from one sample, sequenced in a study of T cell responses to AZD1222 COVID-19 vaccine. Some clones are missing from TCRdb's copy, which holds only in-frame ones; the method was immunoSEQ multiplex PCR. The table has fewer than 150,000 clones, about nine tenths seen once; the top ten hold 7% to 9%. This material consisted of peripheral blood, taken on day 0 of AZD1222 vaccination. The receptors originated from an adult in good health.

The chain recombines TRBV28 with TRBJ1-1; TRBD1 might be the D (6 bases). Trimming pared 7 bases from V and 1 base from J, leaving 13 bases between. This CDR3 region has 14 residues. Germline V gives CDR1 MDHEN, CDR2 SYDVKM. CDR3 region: CASTVGAENTEAFF. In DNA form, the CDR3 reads TGTGCCAGCACCGTGGGGGCAGAGAACACTGAAGCTTTCTTT.

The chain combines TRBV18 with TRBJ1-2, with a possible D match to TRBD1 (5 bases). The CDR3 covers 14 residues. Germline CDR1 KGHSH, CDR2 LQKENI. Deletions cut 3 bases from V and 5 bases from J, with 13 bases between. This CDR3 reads CASSPPGTVYGYTF. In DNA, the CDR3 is TGTGCCAGCTCACCTCCCGGGACGGTATATGGCTACACCTTC.

CDR3 nucleotide sequence: TGTGCCAGCAGCTCGGGACAGATAAACTATGGCTACACCTTC. Translating it yields CASSSGQINYGYTF. The rearrangement uses TRBV28 and TRBJ1-2, with TRBD1 matching 7 bases. Germline assignment: CDR1 MDHEN and CDR2 SYDVKM. The CDR3 is made up of 14 amino acids. J was trimmed by 2 bases and V by 6 bases; bases with no gene match: 6.

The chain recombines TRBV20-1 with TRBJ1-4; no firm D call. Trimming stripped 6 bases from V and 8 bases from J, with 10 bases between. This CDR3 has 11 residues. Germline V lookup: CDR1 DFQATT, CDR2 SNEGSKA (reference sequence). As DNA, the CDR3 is TGCAGTGCCTCGGCCCGGGAAAAACTGTTTTTT. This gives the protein CSASAREKLFF.

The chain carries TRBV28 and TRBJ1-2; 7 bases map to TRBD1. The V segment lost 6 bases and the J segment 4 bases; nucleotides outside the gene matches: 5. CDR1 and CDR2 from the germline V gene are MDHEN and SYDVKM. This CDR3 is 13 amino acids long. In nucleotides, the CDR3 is TGTGCCAGCAGGGCGGGACAGTCCTATGGCTACACCTTC. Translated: CASRAGQSYGYTF.

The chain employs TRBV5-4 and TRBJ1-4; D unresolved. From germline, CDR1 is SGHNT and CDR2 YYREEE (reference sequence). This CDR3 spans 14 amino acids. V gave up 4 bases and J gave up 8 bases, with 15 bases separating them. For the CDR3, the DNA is TGTGCCAGCAGCCTCAAGGACCGAGGAGAAAAACTGTTTTTT. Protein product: CASSLKDRGEKLFF.

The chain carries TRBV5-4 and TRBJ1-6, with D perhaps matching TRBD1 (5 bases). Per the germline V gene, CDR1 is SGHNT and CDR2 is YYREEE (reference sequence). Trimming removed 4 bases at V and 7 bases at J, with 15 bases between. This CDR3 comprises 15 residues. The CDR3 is CASSTGGVRNSPLHF. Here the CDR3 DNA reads TGTGCCAGCAGCACCGGAGGGGTACGAAATTCACCCCTCCACTTT.

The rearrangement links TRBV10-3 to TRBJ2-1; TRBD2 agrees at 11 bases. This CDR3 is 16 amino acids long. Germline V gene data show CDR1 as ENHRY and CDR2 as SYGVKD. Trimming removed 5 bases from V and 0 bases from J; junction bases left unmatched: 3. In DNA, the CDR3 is TGTGCCATCAGTCGACTAGCGGGGTCCTCCTACAATGAGCAGTTCTTC. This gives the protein CAISRLAGSSYNEQFF.

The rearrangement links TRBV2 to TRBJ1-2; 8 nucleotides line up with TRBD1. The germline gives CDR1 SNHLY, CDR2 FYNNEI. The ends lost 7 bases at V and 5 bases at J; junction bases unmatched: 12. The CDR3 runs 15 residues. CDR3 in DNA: TGTGCCAGCAAGATTAGACAGGGGAATTGGTATGGCTACACCTTC. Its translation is CASKIRQGNWYGYTF.

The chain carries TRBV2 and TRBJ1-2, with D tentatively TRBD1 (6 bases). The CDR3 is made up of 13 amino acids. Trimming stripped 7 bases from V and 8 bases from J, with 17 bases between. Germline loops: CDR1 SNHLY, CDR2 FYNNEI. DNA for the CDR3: TGTGCCAGCAACGGCGGGGGGGCACAGGGCTACACCTTC. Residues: CASNGGGAQGYTF. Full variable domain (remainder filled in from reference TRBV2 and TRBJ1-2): EPEVTQTPSHQVTQMGQEVILRCVPISNHLYFYWYRQILGQKVEFLVSFYNNEISEKSEIFDDQFSVERPDGSNFTLKIRSTKLEDSAMYFCASNGGGAQGYTFGSGTRLTVV.

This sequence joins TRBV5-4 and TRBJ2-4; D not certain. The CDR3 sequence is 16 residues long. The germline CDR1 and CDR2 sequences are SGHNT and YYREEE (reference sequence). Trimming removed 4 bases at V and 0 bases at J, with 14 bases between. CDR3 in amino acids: CASSLGRAGAKNIQYF. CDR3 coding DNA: TGTGCCAGCAGCCTGGGAAGAGCCGGAGCCAAAAACATTCAGTACTTC. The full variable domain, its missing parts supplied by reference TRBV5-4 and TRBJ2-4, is ETGVTQSPTHLIKTRGQQVTLRCSSQSGHNTVSWYQQALGQGPQFIFQYYREEENGRGNFPPRFSGLQFPNYSSELNVNALELDDSALYLCASSLGRAGAKNIQYFGAGTRLSVL.

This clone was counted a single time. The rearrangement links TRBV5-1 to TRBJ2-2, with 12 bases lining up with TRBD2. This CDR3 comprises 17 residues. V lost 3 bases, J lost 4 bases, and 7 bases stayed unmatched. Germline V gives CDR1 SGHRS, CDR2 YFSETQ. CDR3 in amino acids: CASSSPGLAGITGELFF. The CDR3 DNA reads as TGCGCCAGCAGCTCCCCGGGACTAGCGGGCATCACCGGGGAGCTGTTTTTT.

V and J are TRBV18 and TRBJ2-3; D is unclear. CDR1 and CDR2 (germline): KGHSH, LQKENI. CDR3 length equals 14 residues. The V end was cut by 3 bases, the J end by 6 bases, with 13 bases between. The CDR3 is CASSPPGLPDTQYF. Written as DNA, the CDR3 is TGTGCCAGCTCACCCCCCGGCCTCCCGGATACGCAGTATTTT.

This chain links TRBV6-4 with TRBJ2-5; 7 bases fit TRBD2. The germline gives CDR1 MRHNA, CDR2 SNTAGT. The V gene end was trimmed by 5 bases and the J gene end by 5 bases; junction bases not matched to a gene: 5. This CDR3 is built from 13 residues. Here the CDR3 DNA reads TGTGCCAGCAGTCCTCAAGCGGGGGAGACCCAGTACTTC. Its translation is CASSPQAGETQYF.

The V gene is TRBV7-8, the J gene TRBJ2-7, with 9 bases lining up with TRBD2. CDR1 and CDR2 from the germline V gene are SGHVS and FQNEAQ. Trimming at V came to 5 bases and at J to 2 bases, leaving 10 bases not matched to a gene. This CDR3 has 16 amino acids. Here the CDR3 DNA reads TGTGCCAGCAGCCCAGGGCGCGGGAGGGCCCCCTACGAGCAGTACTTC. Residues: CASSPGRGRAPYEQYF.

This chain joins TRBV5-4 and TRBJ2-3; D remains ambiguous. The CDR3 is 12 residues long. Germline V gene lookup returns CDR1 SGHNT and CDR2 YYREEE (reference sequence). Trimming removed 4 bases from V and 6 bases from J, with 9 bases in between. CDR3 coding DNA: TGTGCCAGCAGCGAACAGTTGGATACGCAGTATTTT. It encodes CASSEQLDTQYF.

CDR3 sequence reads: CASSGRDRVWGTDTQYF. Here the CDR3 DNA reads TGTGCCAGCAGCGGCCGGGACAGGGTGTGGGGCACAGATACGCAGTATTTT. V and J are TRBV7-2 and TRBJ2-3; 9 bases are a match to TRBD1. J lost 1 base, V lost 5 bases, and 10 bases had no gene match. Germline-derived CDR1 and CDR2 are SGHTA and FQGNSA. This CDR3 contains 17 residues.

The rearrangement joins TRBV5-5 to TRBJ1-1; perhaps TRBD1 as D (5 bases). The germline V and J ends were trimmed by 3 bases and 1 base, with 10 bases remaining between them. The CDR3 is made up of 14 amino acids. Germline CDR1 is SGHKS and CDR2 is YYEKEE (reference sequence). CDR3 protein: CASSYYGTNTEAFF. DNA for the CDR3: TGTGCCAGCAGCTACTATGGGACGAACACTGAAGCTTTCTTT.

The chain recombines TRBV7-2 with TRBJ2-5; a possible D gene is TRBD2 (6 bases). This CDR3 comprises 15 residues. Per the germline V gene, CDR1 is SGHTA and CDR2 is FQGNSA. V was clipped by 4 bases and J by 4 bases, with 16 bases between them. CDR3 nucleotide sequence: TGTGCCAGCAGCTCCCAGTGGGGAGGCGGAGAGACCCAGTACTTC. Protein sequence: CASSSQWGGGETQYF.

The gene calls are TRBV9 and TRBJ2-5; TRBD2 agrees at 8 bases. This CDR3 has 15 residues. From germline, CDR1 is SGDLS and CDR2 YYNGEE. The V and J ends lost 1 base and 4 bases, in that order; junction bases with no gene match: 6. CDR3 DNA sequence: TGTGCCAGCAGCGTAACCGGGAGGGCGGGAGAGACCCAGTACTTC. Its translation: CASSVTGRAGETQYF. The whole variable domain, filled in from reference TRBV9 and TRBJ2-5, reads DSGVTQTPKHLITATGQRVTLRCSPRSGDLSVYWYQQSLDQGLQFLIQYYNGEERAKGNILERFSAQQFPDLHSELNLSSLELGDSALYFCASSVTGRAGETQYFGPGTRLLVL.

CDR3 sequence (DNA): TGCGCCAGCAGCTTGGCTCAGGGTGGGACCCAGTACTTC. It specifies CASSLAQGGTQYF. This sequence joins TRBV5-1 and TRBJ2-5; a possible D gene is TRBD1 (5 bases). V gave up 0 bases and J gave up 7 bases, with 10 bases separating them. The CDR3 is 13 residues long. The germline CDR1 and CDR2 sequences are SGHRS and YFSETQ.

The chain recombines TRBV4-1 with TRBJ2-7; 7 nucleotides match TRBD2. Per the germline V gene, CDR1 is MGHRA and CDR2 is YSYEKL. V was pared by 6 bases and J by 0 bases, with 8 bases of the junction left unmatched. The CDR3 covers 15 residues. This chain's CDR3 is CASSPRGYGSYEQYF. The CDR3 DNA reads TGCGCCAGCAGTCCGCGGGGGTACGGCTCCTACGAGCAGTACTTC.

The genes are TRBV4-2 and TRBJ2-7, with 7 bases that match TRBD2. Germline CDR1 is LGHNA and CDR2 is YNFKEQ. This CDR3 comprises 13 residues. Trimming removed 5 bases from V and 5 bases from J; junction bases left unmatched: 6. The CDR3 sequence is CASSSARGNEQYF. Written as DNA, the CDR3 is TGTGCCAGCAGCTCCGCGCGGGGGAACGAGCAGTACTTC.

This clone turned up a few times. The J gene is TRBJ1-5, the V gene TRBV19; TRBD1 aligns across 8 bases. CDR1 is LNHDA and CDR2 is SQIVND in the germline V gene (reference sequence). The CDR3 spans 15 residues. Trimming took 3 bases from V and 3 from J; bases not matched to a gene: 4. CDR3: CASSISGGNNQPQHF. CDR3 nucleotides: TGTGCCAGTAGTATCTCAGGGGGCAACAATCAGCCCCAGCATTTT.

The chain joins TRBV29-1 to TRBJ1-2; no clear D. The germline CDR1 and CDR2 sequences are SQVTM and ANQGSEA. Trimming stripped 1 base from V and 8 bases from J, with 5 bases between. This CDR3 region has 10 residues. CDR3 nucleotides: TGCAGCGTTGAAGTTAAGGGCTACACCTTC. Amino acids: CSVEVKGYTF. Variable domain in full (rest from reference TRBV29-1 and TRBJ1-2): SAVISQKPSRDICQRGTSLTIQCQVDSQVTMMFWYRQQPGQSLTLIATANQGSEATYESGFVIDKFPISRPNLTFSTLTVSNMSPEDSSIYLCSVEVKGYTFGSGTRLTVV.

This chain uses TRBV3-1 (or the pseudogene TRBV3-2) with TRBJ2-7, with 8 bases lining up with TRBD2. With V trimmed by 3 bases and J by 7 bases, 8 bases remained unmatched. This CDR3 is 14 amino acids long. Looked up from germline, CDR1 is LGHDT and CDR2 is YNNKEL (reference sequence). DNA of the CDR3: TGTGCCAGCAGCCAGGGGACTAGGACGAGGGAGCAGTACTTC. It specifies CASSQGTRTREQYF.

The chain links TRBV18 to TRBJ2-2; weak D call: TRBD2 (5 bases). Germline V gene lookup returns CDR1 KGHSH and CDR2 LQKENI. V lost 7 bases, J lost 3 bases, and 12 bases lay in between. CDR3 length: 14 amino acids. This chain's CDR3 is CASLDERYTGELFF. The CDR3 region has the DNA TGTGCCAGCTTAGACGAGCGGTACACCGGGGAGCTGTTTTTT.

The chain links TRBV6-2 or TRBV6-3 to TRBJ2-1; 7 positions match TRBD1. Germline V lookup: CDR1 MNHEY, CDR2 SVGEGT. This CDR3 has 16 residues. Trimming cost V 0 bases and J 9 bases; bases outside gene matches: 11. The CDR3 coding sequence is TGTGCCAGCAGTTACTCAGGGGCCGACAGGGCTCGTGAGCAGTTCTTC. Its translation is CASSYSGADRAREQFF.